The 15 T cell receptor beta chains presented below share a single source sample, sequenced in a study of blood T cell repertoires in COVID-19. The table came from immunoSEQ multiplex PCR; TCRdb's copy has only in-frame clones and leaves some out. The sample has under 50,000 clones; 80% to 90% are singletons. The sample taken for sequencing was peripheral blood. The receptors stem from a woman between 35 and 50 years old with acute or convalescent COVID-19.

The gene calls are TRBV7-9 and TRBJ2-7; possibly TRBD2 for D (5 bases). The CDR3 extends over 14 amino acids. From germline, CDR1 is SEHNR and CDR2 FQNEAQ (reference sequence). The V end lost 4 bases, the J end lost 0 bases, and 10 bases lay between the germline ends. CDR3 in DNA: TGTGCCAGCAGCTCCGAGGGCCACTCCTACGAGCAGTACTTC. This sequence encodes CASSSEGHSYEQYF.

The rearrangement joins TRBV6-5 to TRBJ1-5; D gene unclear. With 4 bases removed from V and 2 bases from J, the gap between germline ends came to 15 bases. There are 16 residues in the CDR3. Germline CDR1 MNHEY, CDR2 SVGAGI. The CDR3 coding sequence is TGTGCCAGCAGTTCCGGACTTTGGCGGGGCAATCAGCCCCAGCATTTT. Amino acids: CASSSGLWRGNQPQHF.

V and J are TRBV11-2 and TRBJ1-2; the match to TRBD1 covers 9 bases. The CDR3 sequence is 16 residues long. V lost 5 bases to trimming and J lost 2 bases; unmatched junction nucleotides: 9. Germline loops: CDR1 SGHAT, CDR2 FQNNGV. In DNA, the CDR3 is TGTGCCAGCAGCCCCAGAAGCGACAGGGGGAACTATGGCTACACCTTC. Protein product: CASSPRSDRGNYGYTF.

This clone was recorded only once. The genes are TRBV6-5 and TRBJ1-1; D may be TRBD1 (6 bases). This CDR3 contains 15 residues. V was clipped by 0 bases and J by 5 bases, with 13 bases between them. The germline CDR1 and CDR2 sequences are MNHEY and SVGAGI. CDR3 DNA sequence: TGTGCCAGCAGTTACTCGACAGGAGAGTGGACTGAAGCTTTCTTT. Its translation: CASSYSTGEWTEAFF.

This chain links TRBV5-4 with TRBJ2-7; D may be TRBD1 (6 bases). Trimming cost V 4 bases and J 5 bases, with 13 bases left between them. This CDR3 contains 13 residues. Germline assignment: CDR1 SGHNT and CDR2 YYREEE (reference sequence). The CDR3 nucleotides are TGTGCCAGCAGCGCCCCAGGGGCCCACGAGCAGTACTTC. Its protein is CASSAPGAHEQYF.

The chain's CDR3 is CASSNRGLLSNQPQHF. As DNA, the CDR3 is TGTGCCAGTAGCAACAGGGGGCTACTAAGCAATCAGCCCCAGCATTTT. The chain has TRBV19 and TRBJ1-5, with TRBD1 identical over 9 bases. With V trimmed by 6 bases and J by 1 base, 7 bases remained unmatched. The CDR3 spans 16 residues. From germline, CDR1 is LNHDA and CDR2 SQIVND (reference sequence).

The gene calls are TRBV28 and TRBJ1-2, with 8 bases matching TRBD1. This CDR3 is 17 amino acids long. The germline V gene has CDR1 MDHEN and CDR2 SYDVKM. V gave up 6 bases and J gave up 4 bases; unmatched junction bases: 16. The CDR3 here is CASSSQGAGEWGYGYTF. The DNA of the CDR3 is TGTGCCAGCAGCTCCCAGGGGGCCGGGGAGTGGGGCTATGGCTACACCTTC.

The V and J genes are TRBV14 and TRBJ2-3; the D gene is possibly TRBD2 (6 bases). CDR1 SGHDN and CDR2 FVKESK come from the germline V gene. The CDR3 extends over 16 amino acids. V was cut by 3 bases and J by 5 bases, with 18 bases left in between. CDR3 DNA: TGTGCCAGCAGCCATCCATCTAGCGTTAAGAAAGATACGCAGTATTTT. Translating gives CASSHPSSVKKDTQYF.

The gene calls are TRBV5-8 and TRBJ1-2; possibly TRBD1 for D (5 bases). From germline, CDR1 is SGHTS and CDR2 YDEGEE. The CDR3 length is 13 residues. Trimming removed 1 base at V and 6 bases at J, with 10 bases between. The CDR3 DNA follows: TGTGCCAGCAGCTTGTCTCGGGGGGATGGCTACACCTTC. Translated: CASSLSRGDGYTF.

This chain joins TRBV27 and TRBJ1-2, with a possible D match to TRBD1 (6 bases). V was cut by 2 bases and J by 5 bases, with 18 bases left in between. The CDR3 is 16 amino acids. The germline V gene has CDR1 MNHEY and CDR2 SMNVEV (reference sequence). The CDR3, as DNA: TGTGCCAGCAGTTTAAACGGACAGACAGCGGGGTATGGCTACACCTTC. Translating gives CASSLNGQTAGYGYTF.

The chain is built from TRBV5-1 and TRBJ1-1; 7 nucleotides line up with TRBD1. The germline gives CDR1 SGHRS, CDR2 YFSETQ. This CDR3 comprises 15 residues. V was pared by 4 bases and J by 1 base, with 7 bases of the junction left unmatched. The CDR3 loop is CASSPTGQRNTEAFF. CDR3 coding DNA: TGCGCCAGCAGCCCAACGGGACAGAGGAACACTGAAGCTTTCTTT.

This clone was seen only a few times. The gene calls are TRBV2 and TRBJ2-3; TRBD2 aligns across 9 bases. With 9 bases clipped from V and 5 bases from J, the junction kept 9 bases outside the gene matches. The V gene's germline CDR1 is SNHLY and CDR2 FYNNEI. This CDR3 spans 14 amino acids. CDR3 in amino acids: CASDQRGAGDTQYF. CDR3 DNA: TGTGCCAGTGACCAGCGGGGGGCGGGAGATACGCAGTATTTT.

The chain employs TRBV15 and TRBJ1-2; TRBD1 matches at 7 bases. Germline loops: CDR1 LNHNV, CDR2 YYDKDF (reference sequence). V gave up 2 bases and J gave up 0 bases; unmatched junction bases: 12. The CDR3 contains 18 residues. The CDR3 nucleotides read TGTGCCACCAGCAGACGAGGAGGGGGACAGTTAACTAACTATGGCTACACCTTC. This gives the protein CATSRRGGGQLTNYGYTF.

V and J are TRBV6-5 and TRBJ2-7; D is unclear. The CDR3 has 16 residues. Germline CDR1 and CDR2: MNHEY and SVGAGI. Trimming shortened V by 0 bases and J by 5 bases, and 17 bases separated the two germline ends. Here the CDR3 reads CASSYSMATSAHEQYF. As DNA, the CDR3 is TGTGCCAGCAGTTACTCGATGGCAACGAGCGCCCACGAGCAGTACTTC.

This chain links TRBV29-1 with TRBJ1-6, with a weak D call TRBD1 (5 bases). The CDR3 is 14 residues long. Between the trimmed V and J ends, which lost 6 bases and 5 bases, there was a span of 14 bases. Germline CDR1 reads SQVTM; CDR2 reads ANQGSEA. CDR3 bases: TGCAGCGTCCGCTGGGGACTTGATAATTCACCCCTCCACTTT. It codes for CSVRWGLDNSPLHF.